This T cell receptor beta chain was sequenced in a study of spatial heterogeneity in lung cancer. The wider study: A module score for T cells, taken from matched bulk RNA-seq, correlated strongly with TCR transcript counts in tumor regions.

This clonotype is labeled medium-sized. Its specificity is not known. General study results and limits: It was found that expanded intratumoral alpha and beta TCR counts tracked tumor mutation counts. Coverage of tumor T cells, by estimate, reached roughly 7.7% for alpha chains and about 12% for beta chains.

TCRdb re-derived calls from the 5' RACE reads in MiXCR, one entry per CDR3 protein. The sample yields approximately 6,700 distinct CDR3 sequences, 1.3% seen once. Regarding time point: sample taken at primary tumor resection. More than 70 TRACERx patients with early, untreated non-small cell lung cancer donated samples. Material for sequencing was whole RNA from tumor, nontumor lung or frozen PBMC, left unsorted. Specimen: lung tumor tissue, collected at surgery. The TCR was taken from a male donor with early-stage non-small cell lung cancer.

CDR3 protein: CASSQMTGPSYEQYF. The CDR3 DNA reads as TGTGCCAGCAGCCAAATGACAGGTCCCTCCTACGAGCAGTACTTC. The rearrangement links TRBV3-1 to TRBJ2-7, with D possibly TRBD1 on 6 matching bases. Between the trimmed V and J ends, which lost 2 bases and 0 bases, there was a span of 11 bases. The length of the CDR3 is 15 residues. Germline-derived CDR1 and CDR2 are LGHDT and YNNKEL (reference sequence).